These T cell receptor beta chains were read from a single sample in a study of T-cell reconstitution after alpha-beta-depleted transplantation in children. TCRdb called the PCR reads again in MiXCR, with one record for every CDR3 protein. The sample includes just over 200,000 distinct CDR3 sequences, about 8.2% of them seen just once. The sequenced sample was PBMCs, mostly from graft donor cells, obtained 360 days after TCRalphabeta/CD19-depleted stem cell transplant. The receptors stem from a male patient aged 2-15 years who had a stem cell transplant for acute myeloid leukemia, so the T cells may come from the graft donor. The CDR3 runs from the conserved cysteine through the conserved F or W. The D gene is left open where the match is weak. Clone size, where shown, is once, few, many, or a class for clones that have expanded.

J gene | D gene | clone size | V gene | CDR3 protein | CDR3 DNA
TRBJ2-1 | . | many | TRBV25-1 | CASSERGNSYNEQFF | TGTGCCAGCAGTGAACGAGGTAATTCCTACAATGAGCAGTTCTTC
TRBJ2-7 | TRBD1 | . | TRBV6-1 | CATKGTGFHEQYF | TGTGCCACGAAAGGGACAGGGTTCCACGAGCAGTACTTC
TRBJ2-1 | . | many | TRBV20-1 | CSARDQYEGERQEEQFF | TGCAGTGCTAGAGATCAGTACGAGGGAGAACGGCAGGAGGAGCAGTTCTTC
TRBJ2-3 | . | few | TRBV4-2 | CASSHESTDTQYF | TGTGCCAGCAGCCACGAAAGCACAGATACGCAGTATTTT
TRBJ2-2 | TRBD2 | . | TRBV6-1 | CASSSGGGNTGELFF | TGTGCCAGCAGCTCCGGGGGGGGGAACACCGGGGAGCTGTTTTTT
TRBJ1-2 | . | . | TRBV20-1 | CSASRFEGLSYGYTF | TGCAGTGCTTCAAGGTTCGAGGGGCTGAGCTATGGCTACACCTTC
TRBJ2-3 | . | many | TRBV29-1 | CSVEAGDTQYF | TGCAGCGTTGAAGCCGGAGATACGCAGTATTTT
TRBJ2-7 | TRBD2 | few | TRBV20-1 | CSAWGGYEQYF | TGCAGTGCGTGGGGGGGATACGAGCAGTACTTC
TRBJ1-1 | . | many | TRBV28 | CASSWPVNTEAFF | TGTGCCAGCAGTTGGCCAGTCAACACTGAAGCTTTCTTT
TRBJ2-3 | TRBD2 | many | TRBV29-1 | CSVEGGLAGLDTQYF | TGCAGCGTTGAAGGGGGGCTAGCGGGCTTAGATACGCAGTATTTT
TRBJ2-1 | . | many | TRBV20-1 | CSARRGGHEQFF | TGCAGTGCTAGGAGGGGCGGACATGAGCAGTTCTTC
TRBJ1-1 | . | many | TRBV11-2 | CASSSNPNTEAFF | TGTGCCAGCAGCTCTAATCCGAACACTGAAGCTTTCTTT
TRBJ1-6 | . | few | TRBV30 | CAWSFRDTYNSPLHF | TGTGCCTGGAGTTTCAGGGACACCTATAATTCACCCCTCCACTTT